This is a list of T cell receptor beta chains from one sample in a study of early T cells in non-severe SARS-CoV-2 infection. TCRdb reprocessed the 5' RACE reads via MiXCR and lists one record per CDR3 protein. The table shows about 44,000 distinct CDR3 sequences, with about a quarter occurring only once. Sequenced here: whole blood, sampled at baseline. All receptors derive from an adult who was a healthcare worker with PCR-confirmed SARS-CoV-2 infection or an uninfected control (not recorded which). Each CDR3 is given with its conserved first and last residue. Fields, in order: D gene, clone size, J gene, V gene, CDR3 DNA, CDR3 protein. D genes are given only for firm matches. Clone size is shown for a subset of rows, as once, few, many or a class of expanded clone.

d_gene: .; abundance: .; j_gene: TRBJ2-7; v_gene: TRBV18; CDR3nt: TGTGCCAGCTCACCCGCATTTAAGAGCTCCTACGAGCAGTACTTC; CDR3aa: CASSPAFKSSYEQYF
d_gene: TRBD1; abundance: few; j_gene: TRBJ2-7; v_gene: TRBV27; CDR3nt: TGTGCCAGCAGTTTACAGGGACAGGGGATCTACGAGCAGTACTTC; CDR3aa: CASSLQGQGIYEQYF
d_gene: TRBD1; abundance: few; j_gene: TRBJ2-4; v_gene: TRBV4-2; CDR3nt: TGTGCCAGCAGCCAAAACAGGGGGCACCAAAACATTCAGTACTTC; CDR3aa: CASSQNRGHQNIQYF
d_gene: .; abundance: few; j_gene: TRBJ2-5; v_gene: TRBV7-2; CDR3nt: TGTGCCAGCAGCCCCCCGCCCCTAAGATTTCAGGAGACCCAGTACTTC; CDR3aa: CASSPPPLRFQETQYF
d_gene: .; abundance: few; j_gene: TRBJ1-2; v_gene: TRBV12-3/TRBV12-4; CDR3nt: TGTGCCAGCAGTCCCTCCGGGGGCTATGGCTACACCTTC; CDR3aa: CASSPSGGYGYTF
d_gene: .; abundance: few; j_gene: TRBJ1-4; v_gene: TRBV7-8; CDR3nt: TGTGCCAGCAGCTTAGGACTTGCAGGGACTAATGAAAAACTGTTTTTT; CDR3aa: CASSLGLAGTNEKLFF
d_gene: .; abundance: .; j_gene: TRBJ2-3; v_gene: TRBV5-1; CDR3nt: TGCGCCAGCCGACGGGGGGCGCGTGGAGATACGCAGTATTTT; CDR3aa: CASRRGARGDTQYF
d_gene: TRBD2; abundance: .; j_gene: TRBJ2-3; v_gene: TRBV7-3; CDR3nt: TGTGCCAGCAGCCCTAGCGGGGCGGCAGATACGCAGTATTTT; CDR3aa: CASSPSGAADTQYF
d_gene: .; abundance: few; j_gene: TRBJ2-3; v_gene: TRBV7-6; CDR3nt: TGTGCCAGCAGCTTATGGCAGCGCACAGATACGCAGTATTTT; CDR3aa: CASSLWQRTDTQYF
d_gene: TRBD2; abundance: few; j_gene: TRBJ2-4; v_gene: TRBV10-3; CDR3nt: TGTGCCATCAGTGCCTCCCCCACTAGCGGGGGGGCCCCCAAAAACATTCAGTACTTC; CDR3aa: CAISASPTSGGAPKNIQYF
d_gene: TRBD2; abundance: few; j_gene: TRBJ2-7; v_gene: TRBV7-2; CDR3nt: TGTGCCAGCAGCTACCGGACTAGCGGAAACTCCTACGAGCAGTACTTC; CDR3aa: CASSYRTSGNSYEQYF
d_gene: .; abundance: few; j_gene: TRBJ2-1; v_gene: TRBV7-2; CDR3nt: TGTGCCAGCAGCCGGAACGGGTTATACAATGAGCAGTTCTTC; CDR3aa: CASSRNGLYNEQFF
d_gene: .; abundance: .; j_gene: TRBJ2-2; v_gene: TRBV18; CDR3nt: TGTGCCAGCTCACCGATTAGGGCGTCCGGGGAGCTGTTTTTT; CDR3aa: CASSPIRASGELFF
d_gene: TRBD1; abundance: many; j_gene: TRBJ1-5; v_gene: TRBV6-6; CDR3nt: TGTGCCAGCAGTCACCAAGACAGGGGGCCCGGTCAGCCCCAGCATTTT; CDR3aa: CASSHQDRGPGQPQHF
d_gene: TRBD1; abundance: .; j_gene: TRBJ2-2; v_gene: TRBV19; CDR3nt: TGTGCCAGTAGCCTAGCTCTGACAGGGGGTACCGGGGAGCTGTTTTTT; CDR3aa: CASSLALTGGTGELFF
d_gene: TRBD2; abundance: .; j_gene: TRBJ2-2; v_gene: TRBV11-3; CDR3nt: TGTGCCAGCAGCCCGGGGGGGCGGGACACCGGGGAGCTGTTTTTT; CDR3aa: CASSPGGRDTGELFF